The 4 T cell receptor beta chains below were found in one sample sequenced in a study of blood T cell repertoires in COVID-19. Method: immunoSEQ multiplex PCR; TCRdb's copy keeps in-frame clones and lacks some. In the table there are 50,000 to 55,000 clones, nearly 90% of which are singletons. Sample: peripheral blood. These receptors came from a man aged 55 to 70 with active COVID-19.

The chain couples TRBV4-1 to TRBJ2-7, with 10 bases matching TRBD2. Germline CDR1 MGHRA, CDR2 YSYEKL. The junction had 3 bases not matched to a gene; V was cut back by 4 bases and J by 3 bases. This CDR3 spans 14 amino acids. CDR3 nucleotides: TGCGCCAGCAGCCTACTAGCGGGAAGCTACGAGCAGTACTTC. This gives the protein CASSLLAGSYEQYF.

The chain couples TRBV20-1 to TRBJ2-3; no reliable D call. The CDR3 consists of 12 residues. V was shortened by 3 bases and J by 4 bases, with 8 bases between the two germline ends. CDR1 and CDR2 (germline): DFQATT, SNEGSKA (reference sequence). The DNA for the CDR3 is TGCAGTGCTAGTCCAGGTGCAGATACGCAGTATTTT. Its protein product is CSASPGADTQYF.

The chain links TRBV18 to TRBJ2-7, with D perhaps TRBD1 (6 bases). This CDR3 has 15 amino acids. Germline V gene lookup returns CDR1 KGHSH and CDR2 LQKENI. The V end was cut by 0 bases, the J end by 3 bases, with 12 bases between. CDR3 protein: CASSPPKAQGYEQYF. The CDR3 DNA sequence: TGTGCCAGCTCACCACCGAAGGCACAGGGCTACGAGCAGTACTTC.

This sequence joins TRBV4-3 and TRBJ2-7, with no clear D. Germline loops: CDR1 LGHNA, CDR2 YSLEER. Trimming shortened V by 1 base and J by 0 bases, and 19 bases separated the two germline ends. This CDR3 region has 18 residues. The CDR3 loop is CASSQGLVSTESSYEQYF. The CDR3 bases are TGCGCCAGCAGCCAAGGTCTTGTTTCAACGGAGAGCTCCTACGAGCAGTACTTC.